The table lists the clone carrying this TCR beta chain with a few counts. The data stem from a study of T-cell memory formation after mild COVID-19. Germline values: CDR1 SEHNR, CDR2 FQNEAQ (reference sequence). CDR3 length equals 15 residues. V lost 5 bases to trimming and J lost 1 base, with 15 bases between them. 5'RACE with constant-segment primers yielded barcoded, UMI-tagged TCR alpha and TCR beta cDNA libraries. One entry per CDR3 protein, called by TCRdb with MiXCR from the 5' RACE reads. The sample includes hundreds of thousands of distinct CDR3 sequences, roughly 20% of them seen just once. V usage is TRBV7-9 and J usage is TRBJ2-7; D gene unclear. Sequencing used PBMCs or a T cell subset sorted from them (not recorded which). This receptor was taken from an adult woman who had mild COVID-19 (a few samples of this study predate the infection). Cell type and time point are not known. The CDR3 DNA reads as TGTGCCAGCAGCCCCCCCTTCGACTGGTCCTACGAGCAGTACTTC. Translated: CASSPPFDWSYEQYF.